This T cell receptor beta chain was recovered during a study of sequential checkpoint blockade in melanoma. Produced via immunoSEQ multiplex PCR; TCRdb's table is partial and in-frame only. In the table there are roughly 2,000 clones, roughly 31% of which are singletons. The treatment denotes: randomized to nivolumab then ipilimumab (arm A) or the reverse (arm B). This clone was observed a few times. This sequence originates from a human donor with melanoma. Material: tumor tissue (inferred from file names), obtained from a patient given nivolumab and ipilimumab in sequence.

CDR3 nucleotide sequence: TGTGCCTGGCCCCTTACAGGGCAGCCGTGCACTGAAGCTTTCTTT. Protein: CAWPLTGQPCTEAFF. This sequence joins TRBV30 and TRBJ1-1, with a weak D call TRBD1 (6 bases). V gave up 5 bases and J gave up 4 bases, with 20 bases separating them. The CDR3 has 15 amino acids. Germline V gene data show CDR1 as GTSNPN and CDR2 as SVGIG (reference sequence).